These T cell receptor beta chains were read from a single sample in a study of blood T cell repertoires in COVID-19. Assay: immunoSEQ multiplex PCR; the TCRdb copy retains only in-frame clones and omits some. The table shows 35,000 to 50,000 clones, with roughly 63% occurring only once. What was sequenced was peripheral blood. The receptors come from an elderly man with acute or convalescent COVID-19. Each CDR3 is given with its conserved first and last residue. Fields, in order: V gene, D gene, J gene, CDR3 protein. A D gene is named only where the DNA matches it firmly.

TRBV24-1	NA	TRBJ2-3	CATSDPTRADVADTQYF
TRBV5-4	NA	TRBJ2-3	CASSLREGANTQYF
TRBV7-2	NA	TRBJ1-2	CASSLDVVNGYTF
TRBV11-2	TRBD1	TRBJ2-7	CASSFREGGGEQYF
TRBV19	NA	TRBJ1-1	CVSRRTANTEAFF
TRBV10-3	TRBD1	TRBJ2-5	CASGTGGRRGQETQYF
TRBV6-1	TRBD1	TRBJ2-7	CASSRDSAAVEQYF
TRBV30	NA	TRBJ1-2	CAWSPGVDYGYTF
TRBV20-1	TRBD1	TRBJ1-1	CSASSPGGFTEAFF
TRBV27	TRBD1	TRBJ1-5	CASRQGASNQPQHF
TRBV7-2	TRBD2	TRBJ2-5	CASSFRGRVETQYF
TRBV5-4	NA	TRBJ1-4	CASSPDNFNEKLFF
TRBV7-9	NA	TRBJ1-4	CATCRSPGEKLFF
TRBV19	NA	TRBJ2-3	CATTSRDRLDTQYF
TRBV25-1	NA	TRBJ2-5	CASARGGTQETQYF
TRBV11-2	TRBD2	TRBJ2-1	CASSLSGRYNEQFF
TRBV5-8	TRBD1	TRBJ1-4	CASSLTTGADEKLFF
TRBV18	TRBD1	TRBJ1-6	CASSRGTENSPLHF
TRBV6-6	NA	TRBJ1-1	CASRAQGMAEAFF
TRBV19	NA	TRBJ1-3	CASSIIKENRNSGNTIYF
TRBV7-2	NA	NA	CASSLGGQPQYF
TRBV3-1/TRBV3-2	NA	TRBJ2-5	CASSNLQGHGETQYF
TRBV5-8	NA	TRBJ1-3	CASSATGLGNTIYF
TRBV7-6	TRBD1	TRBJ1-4	CASSPGQDSTNEKLFF
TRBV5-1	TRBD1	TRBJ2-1	CASSLTQGGLDEQFF
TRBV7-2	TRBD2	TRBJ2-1	CASSPRTSGGRIEQFF
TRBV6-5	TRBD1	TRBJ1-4	CASSYWTGDNEKLFF
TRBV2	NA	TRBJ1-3	CASSGQSFSGNTIYF
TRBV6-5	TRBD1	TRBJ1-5	CASQPGQGLSQHF
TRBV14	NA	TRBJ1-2	CASSQVVGPNYGYTF
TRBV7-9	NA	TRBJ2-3	CASSTDYPSTDTQYF
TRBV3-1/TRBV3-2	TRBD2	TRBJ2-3	CASSQEGLAGGSTDTQYF
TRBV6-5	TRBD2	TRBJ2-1	CASSFGLADNEQFF
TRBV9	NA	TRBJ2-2	CASSVGGGRLNTGELFF
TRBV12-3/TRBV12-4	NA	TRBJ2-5	CASSLWGEETQYF
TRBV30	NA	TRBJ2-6	CAWSSGGLAEMYSGANVLTF
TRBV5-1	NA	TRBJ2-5	CASSLDSQETQYF
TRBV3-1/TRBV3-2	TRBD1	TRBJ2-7	CASSQAPWTGLQGEQYF
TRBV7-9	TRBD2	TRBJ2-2	CASSIGLAVTGELFF
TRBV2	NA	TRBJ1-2	CASSDQGNYGYTF
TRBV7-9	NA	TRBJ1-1	CASSRQVMNTEAFF
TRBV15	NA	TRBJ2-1	CATSRKAVQGYNEQFF
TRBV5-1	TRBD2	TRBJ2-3	CASRSIAGGLDTQYF
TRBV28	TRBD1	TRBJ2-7	CASRPQGRAYEQYF
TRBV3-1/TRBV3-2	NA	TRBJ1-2	CASSPPPGEGDYGYTF
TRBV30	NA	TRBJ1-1	CAWSFGGGAFF
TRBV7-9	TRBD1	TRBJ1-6	CASSLGDSYNSPLHF
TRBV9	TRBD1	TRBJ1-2	CASSLRQGANYGYTF
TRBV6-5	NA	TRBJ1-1	CASMVAADTEAFF
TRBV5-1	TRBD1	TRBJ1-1	CASSWDRGKSEAFF
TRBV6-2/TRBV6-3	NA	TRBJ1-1	CASSYSSTGENTEAFF
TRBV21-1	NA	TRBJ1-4	CASPRGKTGEKLFF